Sequencing of this TCR beta chain was carried out in a study of blood T cell repertoires in COVID-19. The germline V and J ends were trimmed by 4 bases and 8 bases, with 21 bases remaining between them. This CDR3 comprises 16 residues. Germline values: CDR1 KGHDR, CDR2 SFDVKD. The authors' processing: Reference gene primer amplification gave estimated nucleated cell counts. TCRdb's copy holds only in-frame clones and misses some; the assay was immunoSEQ multiplex PCR. V, J and clone size were drawn from that table, and D and trimming were deduced from the DNA. The sample consists of 200,000 to 250,000 clones, 80% of them appearing once.

Sequenced: peripheral blood. The source is a woman in her 70s with acute or convalescent COVID-19. The chain couples TRBV24-1 to TRBJ2-3, with D perhaps TRBD1 (8 bases). The CDR3 DNA follows: TGTGCCACCAGTGAGTGGGGGGGGCAGGGGGCATTTACGCAGTATTTT. This gives the protein CATSEWGGQGAFTQYF.